The 29 T cell receptor beta chains given below trace back to one sample, sequenced in a study of blood T cell repertoires in COVID-19. Sequencing was performed with immunoSEQ multiplex PCR; in TCRdb, only in-frame clones are kept and a portion is missing. Of 250,000 to 400,000 clones listed, approximately 88% are singletons. The sample consisted of peripheral blood. The source is a woman aged 25 to 39 with COVID-19, enrolled during active disease.

This clone was counted a single time. The DNA for the CDR3 is TGTGCCAGCAGGGCGGCAGCACGACATGGCTACACCTTC. Protein: CASRAAARHGYTF. V usage is TRBV11-2 and J usage is TRBJ1-2; D is uncertain. Germline values: CDR1 SGHAT, CDR2 FQNNGV. This CDR3 comprises 13 residues. V lost 6 bases, J lost 6 bases, and 14 bases lay in between.

The chain has TRBV7-8 and TRBJ2-7, with 7 bases that match TRBD2. Per the germline V gene, CDR1 is SGHVS and CDR2 is FQNEAQ. Trimming removed 5 bases from V and 7 bases from J; junction bases left unmatched: 11. CDR3 size: 14 residues. The CDR3 sequence: CASSQGLGSGEQYV. The DNA for the CDR3 is TGTGCCAGCAGCCAAGGACTAGGATCGGGGGAGCAGTACGTC.

Only a few counts were recorded for this clone. The J gene is TRBJ1-2, the V gene TRBV12-3 or TRBV12-4; D is perhaps TRBD1 (5 bases). V was trimmed by 8 bases and J by 1 base, leaving 8 bases between them. This CDR3 spans 12 amino acids. CDR3: CASQDNNYGYTF. The CDR3 DNA is TGTGCCAGCCAGGACAATAACTATGGCTACACCTTC.

The rearrangement links TRBV4-3 to TRBJ2-5; 9 bases fit TRBD1. V lost 1 base and J lost 0; bases outside the gene matches: 21. Germline CDR1 reads LGHNA; CDR2 reads YSLEER. The CDR3 has 22 residues. CDR3 nucleotide sequence: TGCGCCAGCAGCCAAGGGGGGACAGGGCCGGACTCTTCTTCTTCGTACCAAGAGACCCAGTACTTC. Translation gives CASSQGGTGPDSSSSYQETQYF.

This clone is a singleton in its sample. This chain connects TRBV6-5 to TRBJ2-7; 7 bases match TRBD2. The junction had 2 bases not matched to a gene; V was cut back by 6 bases and J by 0 bases. The CDR3 contains 13 residues. Germline CDR1 and CDR2: MNHEY and SVGAGI. CDR3 residues: CASSGGISYEQYV. The CDR3 coding sequence is TGTGCCAGCAGCGGGGGGATCTCCTACGAGCAGTACGTC.

J is TRBJ1-1 and V is TRBV23-1; D is ambiguous. TRBV23-1 is assigned to the ORF class and has an uncertain function. Trimming pared 6 bases from V and 2 bases from J, leaving 28 bases between. The CDR3 is made up of 19 amino acids. The CDR3 is CASSQRRKRTAAQNTEAFF. The CDR3 DNA reads as TGCGCCAGCAGCCAACGGAGAAAGAGAACAGCGGCTCAAAACACTGAAGCTTTCTTT.

The chain recombines TRBV30 with TRBJ1-2; no firm D call. The V gene's germline CDR1 is GTSNPN and CDR2 SVGIG (reference sequence). The CDR3 totals 12 residues. V gave up 1 base and J gave up 5 bases, with 8 bases separating them. The DNA of the CDR3 is TGTGCCTGGAGTGGACGGACTTATGGCTACACCTTC. Translation gives CAWSGRTYGYTF.

The gene calls are TRBV5-6 and TRBJ1-6; 9 bases agree with TRBD1. Trimming took 2 bases from V and 10 from J; bases not matched to a gene: 7. Germline assignment: CDR1 SGHDT and CDR2 YYEEEE. This CDR3 is 15 amino acids long. CDR3 in amino acids: CASSFRDRDLSPLHF. The CDR3 DNA reads TGTGCCAGCAGCTTCCGGGACAGGGATCTCTCACCCCTCCACTTT.

J is TRBJ2-7 and V is TRBV19; D is ambiguous. The CDR3 loop spans 14 amino acids. Trimming removed 3 bases from V and 4 bases from J, with 13 bases in between. Per the germline V gene, CDR1 is LNHDA and CDR2 is SQIVND (reference sequence). CDR3 in DNA: TGTGCCAGTAGTATTATACAGAACCAGTACGAGCAGTACTTC. It encodes CASSIIQNQYEQYF.

The V call is TRBV2, the J call TRBJ1-6, with unresolved D. Germline V CDR1 and CDR2: SNHLY, FYNNEI. CDR3 length equals 13 residues. V dropped 6 bases and J dropped 7 bases, with 10 bases sitting between them. CDR3 in amino acids: CASRTDLNSPLHF. The CDR3 DNA follows: TGTGCCAGCAGGACTGACCTCAATTCACCCCTCCACTTT. Based on the CDR3 plus reference TRBV2 and TRBJ1-6, the full variable domain is EPEVTQTPSHQVTQMGQEVILRCVPISNHLYFYWYRQILGQKVEFLVSFYNNEISEKSEIFDDQFSVERPDGSNFTLKIRSTKLEDSAMYFCASRTDLNSPLHFGNGTRLTVT.

The chain has TRBV5-1 and TRBJ2-1; D is undetermined. This CDR3 has 11 residues. CDR1 is SGHRS, CDR2 YFSETQ, per germline. Trimming stripped 7 bases from V and 8 bases from J, with 10 bases between. CDR3 sequence (DNA): TGCGCCAGCTTAATGCAGGATGAGCAGTTCTTC. This translates into CASLMQDEQFF.

The chain couples TRBV5-5 to TRBJ2-1; 10 bases agree with TRBD2. The CDR3 spans 16 residues. The ends lost 3 bases at V and 8 bases at J; junction bases unmatched: 11. Germline assignment: CDR1 SGHKS and CDR2 YYEKEE (reference sequence). CDR3 residues: CASSSVVSGGGDEQFF. In DNA form, the CDR3 reads TGTGCCAGCAGCTCAGTCGTAAGCGGGGGGGGCGATGAGCAGTTCTTC. Full variable domain (outside the CDR3, taken from reference TRBV5-5 and TRBJ2-1): DAGVTQSPTHLIKTRGQQVTLRCSPISGHKSVSWYQQVLGQGPQFIFQYYEKEERGRGNFPDRFSARQFPNYSSELNVNALLLGDSALYLCASSSVVSGGGDEQFFGPGTRLTVL.

The CDR3 bases are TGTGCCAGCAGTGATCACAGGGTACCCACCTTC. Translating it yields CASSDHRVPTF. This chain uses TRBV25-1 with TRBJ1-2; D is possibly TRBD1 (6 bases). V was trimmed by 3 bases and J by 13 bases, leaving 12 bases between them. Germline V gene lookup returns CDR1 MGHDK and CDR2 SYGVNS. This CDR3 has 11 amino acids.

This clone was counted between two and nine times. V is TRBV19 and J is TRBJ1-5; no definite D call. The CDR3 has 15 amino acids. Germline values: CDR1 LNHDA, CDR2 SQIVND (reference sequence). Deletions cut 1 base from V and 1 base from J, with 8 bases between. The CDR3 region is CASSIGAGSNQPQHF. The CDR3 DNA reads TGTGCCAGTAGTATAGGAGCAGGCAGCAATCAGCCCCAGCATTTT.

The chain uses TRBV6-4 and TRBJ2-2; TRBD1 matches at 8 bases. Germline V lookup: CDR1 MRHNA, CDR2 SNTAGT. V shed 2 bases and J 6 bases; nucleotides not matched to a gene: 5. The CDR3 consists of 15 residues. CDR3: CASSDGDRLSGELFF. DNA for the CDR3: TGTGCCAGCAGTGACGGGGACAGGTTGTCCGGGGAGCTGTTTTTT.

V and J are TRBV5-6 and TRBJ2-5, with TRBD1 as a possible D gene (5 bases). The CDR3 covers 14 residues. Trimming stripped 2 bases from V and 9 bases from J, with 17 bases between. Germline V gene lookup returns CDR1 SGHDT and CDR2 YYEEEE. CDR3 region: CASSFVDNRIAQYF. The CDR3, as DNA: TGTGCCAGCAGCTTTGTCGACAACAGGATTGCCCAGTACTTC.

The chain links TRBV5-4 to TRBJ2-6; D gene uncertain. Germline lookup yields CDR1 SGHNT and CDR2 YYREEE (reference sequence). This CDR3 has 16 amino acids. V lost 4 bases and J lost 0, with 11 bases in between. This CDR3 reads CASSPGPYSGANVLTF. CDR3 nucleotide sequence: TGTGCCAGCAGCCCGGGTCCTTACTCTGGGGCCAACGTCCTGACTTTC.

The chain carries TRBV9 and TRBJ1-2; TRBD1 is a possible D gene (5 bases). CDR1 SGDLS and CDR2 YYNGEE come from the germline V gene. V was pared by 3 bases and J by 6 bases, with 27 bases between. This CDR3 region has 18 residues. For the CDR3, the DNA is TGTGCCAGCAGCGACCCGACGGATCGAAGGGGCGGAGAAGATGGCTACACCTTC. Translation gives CASSDPTDRRGGEDGYTF.

The chain uses TRBV6-6 and TRBJ1-4; 8 bases line up with TRBD1. This CDR3 is 15 amino acids long. Trimming removed 8 bases from V and 0 bases from J; junction bases left unmatched: 5. Germline CDR1 reads MNHNY; CDR2 reads SVGAGI (reference sequence). The CDR3: CASADRDTTNEKLFF. The CDR3 DNA follows: TGTGCCAGCGCGGACAGGGATACAACTAATGAAAAACTGTTTTTT.

The rearrangement joins TRBV29-1 to TRBJ1-5; unclear D gene. The germline CDR1 and CDR2 sequences are SQVTM and ANQGSEA. Trimming stripped 5 bases from V and 2 bases from J, with 7 bases between. This CDR3 region has 12 residues. CDR3 in DNA: TGCAGCGTTTCAGAGGGCAATCAGCCCCAGCATTTT. It encodes CSVSEGNQPQHF.

The CDR3 DNA reads as TGTGCCAGCGCGCCTGAAGTAACGCCACCCCTCCACTTT. Amino acid sequence: CASAPEVTPPLHF. The chain employs TRBV2 and TRBJ1-6; D not certain. This CDR3 region has 13 residues. Trimming stripped 8 bases from V and 11 bases from J, with 16 bases between. Germline-derived CDR1 and CDR2 are SNHLY and FYNNEI.

The chain is built from TRBV2 and TRBJ1-1; possibly TRBD1 for D (5 bases). Germline V gene data show CDR1 as SNHLY and CDR2 as FYNNEI. V gave up 6 bases and J gave up 1 base, with 9 bases separating them. The CDR3 is 13 residues long. CDR3 in amino acids: CASSRVRNTEAFF. The CDR3 DNA follows: TGTGCCAGCAGCAGGGTTCGGAACACTGAAGCTTTCTTT.

This chain joins TRBV2 and TRBJ1-6; D remains unclear. The CDR3 length is 12 residues. V lost 1 base and J lost 11, with 6 bases in between. Per the germline V gene, CDR1 is SNHLY and CDR2 is FYNNEI. CDR3: CASSEERAPLHF. The CDR3 nucleotides are TGTGCCAGCAGTGAAGAGAGAGCACCCCTCCACTTT.

This clone was detected only a few times. V usage is TRBV10-3 and J usage is TRBJ1-2; D is possibly TRBD1 (5 bases). The CDR3 sequence is 13 residues long. Germline values: CDR1 ENHRY, CDR2 SYGVKD. Trimming removed 3 bases from V and 6 bases from J, with 11 bases in between. The CDR3 DNA reads TGTGCCATCAGTGACACAGGACGGGATGGCTACACCTTC. Its translation: CAISDTGRDGYTF.

The chain recombines TRBV6-4 with TRBJ1-1, with D hard to call. Looked up from germline, CDR1 is MRHNA and CDR2 is SNTAGT. V dropped 4 bases and J dropped 1 base, with 7 bases sitting between them. This CDR3 spans 13 amino acids. The CDR3 sequence is CASSGTPNTEAFF. CDR3 DNA sequence: TGTGCCAGCAGTGGAACACCGAACACTGAAGCTTTCTTT.

J is TRBJ1-1 and V is TRBV5-1; no firm D call. CDR1 and CDR2 from the germline V gene are SGHRS and YFSETQ. The CDR3 consists of 15 residues. The V end was cut by 0 bases, the J end by 7 bases, with 16 bases between. The CDR3 loop reads CASSLGTVIRGEAFF. The DNA for the CDR3 is TGCGCCAGCAGCTTGGGGACGGTAATACGGGGTGAAGCTTTCTTT. Combining the CDR3 with reference TRBV5-1 and TRBJ1-1 gives the whole variable domain KAGVTQTPRYLIKTRGQQVTLSCSPISGHRSVSWYQQTPGQGLQFLFEYFSETQRNKGNFPGRFSGRQFSNSRSEMNVSTLELGDSALYLCASSLGTVIRGEAFFGQGTRLTVV.

The CDR3 nucleotides are TGTGCCAGCAGTTCCTCCCTCGGGGGTACTAACTATGGCTACACCTTC. It is translated as CASSSSLGGTNYGYTF. This chain uses TRBV6-5 with TRBJ1-2; D may be TRBD1 (5 bases). Trimming shortened V by 4 bases and J by 0 bases, and 15 bases separated the two germline ends. Germline-derived CDR1 and CDR2 are MNHEY and SVGAGI. The CDR3 runs 16 residues.

With respect to this clone: The junction shows a germline mismatch at one end, possibly a read error. The J gene is TRBJ2-5, the V gene TRBV7-7; TRBD2 matches 7 bases. The V gene's germline CDR1 is SSHAT and CDR2 FNYEAQ (reference sequence). This CDR3 contains 15 residues. The CDR3 region has the DNA TGTGCTAGCAGCCGGGGAGGGGTTGGCAAAGAGACCCAGTACTTC. It yields the protein CASSRGGVGKETQYF.

V and J are TRBV3-1 (or the pseudogene TRBV3-2) and TRBJ1-1; 8 nucleotides line up with TRBD1. Germline V gives CDR1 LGHDT, CDR2 YNNKEL (reference sequence). J was trimmed by 6 bases and V by 4 bases; bases with no gene match: 10. The CDR3 consists of 15 residues. CDR3 in amino acids: CASSRTETRGPEAFF. DNA for the CDR3: TGTGCCAGCAGCCGAACTGAGACCAGGGGGCCTGAAGCTTTCTTT.